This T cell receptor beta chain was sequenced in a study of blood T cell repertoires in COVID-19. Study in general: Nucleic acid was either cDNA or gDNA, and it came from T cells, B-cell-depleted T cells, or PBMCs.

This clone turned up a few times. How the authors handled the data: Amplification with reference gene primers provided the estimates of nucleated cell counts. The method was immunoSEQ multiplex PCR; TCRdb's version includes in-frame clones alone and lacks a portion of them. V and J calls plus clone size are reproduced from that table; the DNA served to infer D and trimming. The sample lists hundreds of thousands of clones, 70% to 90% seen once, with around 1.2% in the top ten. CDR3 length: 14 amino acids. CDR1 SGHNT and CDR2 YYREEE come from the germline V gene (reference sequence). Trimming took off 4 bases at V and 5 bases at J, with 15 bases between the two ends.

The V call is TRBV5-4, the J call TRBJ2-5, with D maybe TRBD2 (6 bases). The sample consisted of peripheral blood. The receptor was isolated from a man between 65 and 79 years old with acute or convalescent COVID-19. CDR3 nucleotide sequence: TGTGCCAGCAGCCCCGGGGGAACGGACGAGACCCAGTACTTC. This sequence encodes CASSPGGTDETQYF.